The T cell receptor beta chain described here comes from a study of CD8 T cells in ankylosing spondylitis (dated by TCRdb to 2015 to 2018). Regarding the complete study: The study profiled T cell receptor beta repertoires in healthy donors and ankylosing spondylitis patients to find disease-linked TCR variants. Samples of peripheral blood were taken, and for ankylosing spondylitis patients, synovial fluid was collected as well. The whole study cohort included 108 healthy donors and 20 to 30 ankylosing spondylitis patients. Broader findings and caveats from the paper: A TCR beta motif made up of several highly homologous amino acid variants appeared to be characteristic of blood from ankylosing spondylitis patients. Some motif variants were previously reported in synovial fluid and blood of reactive arthritis patients, suggesting common disease-initiation mechanisms. According to the report, matched synovial fluid samples from ankylosing spondylitis patients were significantly enriched for the disease-linked clones. In peripheral blood, the disease-linked clones were found at relatively low frequencies and had a CD8+ phenotype.

The listed sequencing device is Illumina HiSeq 2500. Quantitative 5'-RACE with molecular barcodes was the method used to prepare the TCR beta libraries. As for the original processing: A new computational method, built on a probabilistic model of VDJ rearrangement, was used to identify disease-linked TCR variants. The public sequencing data were trimmed at Q25 with fastp and processed into clonotypes with MiXCR by TCRdb, which kept only in-frame beta chains. Under each unique CDR3 protein, matching rows form one entry showing the most common genes and DNA. V and J calls and clone size were set by TCRdb, not the authors. Within this sample are more than 60,000 distinct CDR3 sequences, with approximately 5.3% of them counted one time only. Approximately 2% of the sample lies in the top ten. There are many counts of this clonotype. Its antigen is currently not known. Per-base quality was not reported, and no clone a single base away is much larger than it.

V drops 0 bases and J drops 3 bases, leaving 6 bases in between. The CDR3 goes from the cysteine to the phenylalanine over 13 residues. The sequence is cut down to CDR3 DNA, 39 bases in frame from base 1. In the germline V gene, CDR1 corresponds to SGHRS and CDR2 to YFSETQ. The sequence links TRBV5-1 to TRBJ1-1, with no reliable assignment of the D segment. The material sequenced was blood, either unsorted or a sorted T cell fraction (not recorded which). The clonotype comes from a male donor with ankylosing spondylitis or in good health (not recorded which). The base sequence is TGCGCCAGCAGCTTGGACGGGGACACTGAAGCTTTCTTT. The resulting protein is CASSLDGDTEAFF.